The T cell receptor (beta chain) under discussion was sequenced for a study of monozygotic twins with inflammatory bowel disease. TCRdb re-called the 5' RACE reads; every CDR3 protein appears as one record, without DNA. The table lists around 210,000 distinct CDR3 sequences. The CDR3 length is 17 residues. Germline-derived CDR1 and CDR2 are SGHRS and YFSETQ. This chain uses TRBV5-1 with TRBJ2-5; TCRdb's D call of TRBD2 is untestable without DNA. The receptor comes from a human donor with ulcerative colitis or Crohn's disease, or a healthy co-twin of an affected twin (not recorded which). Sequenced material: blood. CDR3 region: CASSLGVRGGTQETQYF.